The clone carrying this TCR beta chain was recorded at least ten times. Its antigen is still unknown. The authors produced cDNA by 5'RACE using 10-nucleotide random UMIs. One entry per CDR3 protein, called by TCRdb with MiXCR from the 5' RACE reads. The sample yields about 42,000 distinct CDR3 sequences, 20% to 25% seen once. This record belongs to a study of neurological immune-mediated disorders. The sample's time point: technical triplicate 3. The starting material, 2 million PBMCs stored at -80 C, gave rise to the unsorted libraries. Study-level findings and limits: Patients with HTLV-1-associated myelopathy showed the most TCR clonal expansion. Those with multiple sclerosis showed the least, falling below healthy controls. Subjects shared no identical expanded-clone CDR3 amino acid sequences, suggesting private TCR-beta repertoires in all groups.

Input material: PBMCs. The TCR was taken from a man aged 55 to 69 with HTLV-1-associated myelopathy (HAM/TSP).

Written as DNA, the CDR3 is TGTGCCAGCAGCTCCGGGAACCAGGCTGTTCACAATGAGCAGTTCTTC. Translating gives CASSSGNQAVHNEQFF. The chain joins TRBV7-9 to TRBJ2-1; D might be TRBD2 (5 bases). Trimming pared 4 bases from V and 5 bases from J, leaving 18 bases between. Germline V gene sequence: CDR1 SEHNR, CDR2 FQNEAQ (reference sequence). The CDR3 runs 16 residues.